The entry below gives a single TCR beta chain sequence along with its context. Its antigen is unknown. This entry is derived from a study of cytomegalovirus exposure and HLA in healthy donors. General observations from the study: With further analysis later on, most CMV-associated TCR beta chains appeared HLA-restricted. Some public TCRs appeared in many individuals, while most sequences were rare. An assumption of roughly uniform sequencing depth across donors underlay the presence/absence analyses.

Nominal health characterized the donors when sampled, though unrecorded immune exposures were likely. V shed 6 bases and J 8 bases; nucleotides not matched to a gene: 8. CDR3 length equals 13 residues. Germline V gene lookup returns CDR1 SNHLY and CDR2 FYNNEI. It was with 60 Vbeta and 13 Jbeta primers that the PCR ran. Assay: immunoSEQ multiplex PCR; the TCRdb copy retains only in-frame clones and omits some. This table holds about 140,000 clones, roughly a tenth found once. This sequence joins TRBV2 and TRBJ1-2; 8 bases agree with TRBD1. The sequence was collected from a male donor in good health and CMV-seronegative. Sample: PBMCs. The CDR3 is CASRDRVLGGYTF. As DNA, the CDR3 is TGTGCCAGCAGGGACAGGGTGTTAGGCGGCTACACCTTC.